These 8 T cell receptor beta chains were sequenced from one sample in a study of CD8 T cells in Susac syndrome (dated by TCRdb to between 2019 and 2020). The library was made by the immunoSEQ multiplex PCR assay. RNA was extracted using the RNeasy kit, and roughly 0.45 to 1 microgram was reverse transcribed with random hexamers. TCRdb reworked the public reads: Q25 trimming with fastp, MiXCR clone assembly, productive beta chains retained. Rows are unified per CDR3 protein, each entry keeping the most common DNA and genes. This sample lists over 100,000 distinct CDR3 sequences; about 93% were detected once. The leading ten clones occupy 0.13% to 0.15% of the sample. The sample was CD4+ T cells from PBMCs. The receptors originated from a human donor in good health.

This rearrangement joins TRBV7-2 to TRBJ1-2, with no clear D. Germline loops: CDR1 SGHTA, CDR2 FQGNSA. V lost 1 base, J lost 2 bases, and 8 bases lay in between. The CDR3 runs to 14 residues. DNA of the CDR3: TGTGCCAGCAGCTTAGTGGGAAAGAACTATGGCTACACCTTC. Protein: CASSLVGKNYGYTF.

This chain connects TRBV7-2 to TRBJ2-5, with a possible D match to TRBD1 (6 bases). The length of the CDR3 is 14 residues. Trimming shortened V by 5 bases and J by 3 bases, and 13 bases separated the two germline ends. The germline V gene has CDR1 SGHTA and CDR2 FQGNSA. The CDR3 region is CASSLIRDKETQYF. As DNA, the CDR3 is TGTGCCAGCAGCCTTATACGGGACAAAGAGACCCAGTACTTC.

The chain uses TRBV3-1 and TRBJ2-3; TRBD2 agrees at 9 bases. The CDR3 runs 16 residues. Germline V lookup: CDR1 LGHDT, CDR2 YNNKEL (reference sequence). Trimming cost V 0 bases and J 5 bases; bases outside gene matches: 6. Written as DNA, the CDR3 is TGTGCCAGCAGCCAAGATTTGACTAGCGGAAAAGATACGCAGTATTTT. This sequence encodes CASSQDLTSGKDTQYF.

This clonotype was observed once. The rearrangement links TRBV12-3 or TRBV12-4 to TRBJ2-7, with TRBD2 matching over 7 bases. V lost 5 bases, J lost 1 base, and 8 bases stayed unmatched. The CDR3 sequence is 15 residues long. The chain's CDR3 is CASSRFGGGSYEQYF. DNA of the CDR3: TGTGCCAGCAGTCGCTTTGGCGGGGGATCCTACGAGCAGTACTTC.

The gene calls are TRBV7-9 and TRBJ2-7; 7 bases are a match to TRBD2. The V gene end was trimmed by 1 base and the J gene end by 1 base; junction bases not matched to a gene: 4. Germline CDR1 and CDR2: SEHNR and FQNEAQ (reference sequence). CDR3 length: 15 residues. The chain's CDR3 is CASSLVTGLSYEQYF. CDR3 in DNA: TGTGCCAGCAGCTTAGTGACGGGACTATCCTACGAGCAGTACTTC. Variable domain in full (rest from reference TRBV7-9 and TRBJ2-7): DTGVSQNPRHKITKRGQNVTFRCDPISEHNRLYWYRQTLGQGPEFLTYFQNEAQLEKSRLLSDRFSAERPKGSFSTLEIQRTEQGDSAMYLCASSLVTGLSYEQYFGPGTRLTVT.

This rearrangement joins TRBV7-3 to TRBJ2-3; possibly TRBD1 for D (5 bases). Germline loops: CDR1 SGHTA, CDR2 FQGTGA. V was trimmed by 6 bases and J by 2 bases, leaving 12 bases between them. The CDR3 extends over 14 amino acids. This CDR3 reads CASSPDRYTDTQYF. CDR3 coding DNA: TGTGCCAGCAGTCCCGACAGATACACAGATACGCAGTATTTT.

This clonotype occurred once. A read error may account for a junction end that differs from germline. The chain joins TRBV7-2 to TRBJ1-1; TRBD1 matches at 8 bases. This CDR3 contains 12 residues. Germline V gives CDR1 SGHTA, CDR2 FQGNSA. CDR3 sequence (DNA): TGTGCCAGCAGCTTAACTCAGGGGGCGTCCCTCTTT. It specifies CASSLTQGASLF.

The chain joins TRBV2 to TRBJ2-5; possibly TRBD2 for D (5 bases). Germline V CDR1 and CDR2: SNHLY, FYNNEI. This CDR3 contains 13 residues. V lost 5 bases and J lost 4, with 11 bases in between. The CDR3 sequence is CASSLARGETQYF. In nucleotides, the CDR3 is TGTGCCAGCAGTCTGGCCCGGGGAGAGACCCAGTACTTC. Based on the CDR3 plus reference TRBV2 and TRBJ2-5, the full variable domain is EPEVTQTPSHQVTQMGQEVILRCVPISNHLYFYWYRQILGQKVEFLVSFYNNEISEKSEIFDDQFSVERPDGSNFTLKIRSTKLEDSAMYFCASSLARGETQYFGPGTRLLVL.